A selection of T cell receptor beta chains follows, all from one sample in a study of CXCR3-negative and CXCR3-positive naive CD8 T cells. Using the 5' RACE reads, TCRdb records one entry per CDR3 protein without DNA. The specimen's table records 120,000 to 150,000 distinct CDR3 sequences. Sequenced: naive CXCR3+ CD8+ T cells from blood. Every receptor here comes from a human donor in good health. Some clones in this sample may be carry-over from other donors' samples. CDR3s include the opening cysteine and the closing phenylalanine or tryptophan.

v_gene	j_gene	CDR3aa
TRBV29-1	TRBJ1-1	CSVAQGATEAFF
TRBV27	TRBJ2-7	CGSSSLVAEIPYEQYF
TRBV7-8	TRBJ2-3	CASSLVPSGGFFDTQYF
TRBV28	TRBJ2-1	CASSFGRGASGYNEQFF
TRBV27	TRBJ1-5	CASSPSPGTGRPQHF
TRBV7-9	TRBJ2-5	CASSYPGGQALYF
TRBV19	TRBJ2-1	CASSISHSSYNEQFF
TRBV20-1	TRBJ2-7	CSARDSSLVIVGEQYF
TRBV14	TRBJ2-1	CASSPAGGGYNEQFF
TRBV2	TRBJ2-7	CASSAQGPFEQYF
TRBV5-1	TRBJ2-7	CASSPETRSDYEQYF
TRBV5-1	TRBJ2-3	CASRPNGFFTVTQYF
TRBV4-3	TRBJ2-1	CASSQGDWPNEQFF
TRBV10-3	TRBJ2-7	CAISEDYLLGEQYF
TRBV15	TRBJ2-1	CATSTGQGIYNEQFF